The clone carrying this T cell receptor beta chain was found a few times. Its antigen is unknown. The Oncomine TCR Beta short-read assay generated sequence data from the DNA of cultured CD4+ T cells. TCRdb ran MiXCR on the PCR reads and lists one entry per CDR3 protein. The table shows 13,000 to 15,000 distinct CDR3 sequences, with less than 35% occurring only once. Sample treatment: roughly 11-day PBMC culture with coronavirus spike peptide pools or control peptides (ViraFEST assay). The sample comes from a study of vaccination and CD4 T cells after COVID-19. Across the whole study: A vaccine, either BNT162b2 or mRNA-1273, was given to participants in two doses. The authors used overlapping spike peptides from SARS-CoV-2, HCoV-NL63, HCoV-OC43 and HCoV-229E to stimulate cells.

CDR3 size: 14 residues. V was cut by 3 bases and J by 4 bases, with 12 bases left in between. The origin of this receptor is a human donor who received a COVID-19 vaccine. This material consisted of CD4+ T cells from blood, cultured in vitro, taken before SARS-CoV-2 vaccination. This chain uses TRBV12-3 or TRBV12-4 with TRBJ1-1; no clear D. The CDR3: CASSFWMLGTEAFF. The CDR3 DNA follows: TGTGCCAGCAGTTTTTGGATGTTGGGCACTGAAGCTTTCTTT.